The rows below give T cell receptor beta chains drawn from one sample of a study of blood T cell repertoires in COVID-19. Some clones are missing from TCRdb's copy, which holds only in-frame ones; the method was immunoSEQ multiplex PCR. The sample holds over 110,000 clones; 84% are singletons and the top ten take around 3.9%. Sequences were obtained from PBMCs or T cells enriched from blood (not recorded which). These receptors originate from a man aged 45 to 65 in a cohort exposed to, infected with or recovered from COVID-19 (not recorded which). CDR3s include the opening cysteine and the closing phenylalanine or tryptophan. D genes are given only for firm matches. The listing skips clone size in some rows; elsewhere it reads once, few, many or a size class.

TRBV19	.	TRBJ2-5	TRBD2	TGTGCCAGTAGTACCGGGACTAGCGGGACTCAACCCGGGGGGACCCAGTACTTC	CASSTGTSGTQPGGTQYF
TRBV19	.	TRBJ2-5	TRBD1	TGTGCCAGTAGTATTGGACAGGGCGGAGAGACCCAGTACTTC	CASSIGQGGETQYF
TRBV6-5	.	TRBJ2-7	.	TGTGCCAGCAGTTACGTTGAGAGCTCCTACGAGCAGTACTTC	CASSYVESSYEQYF
TRBV3-1/TRBV3-2	.	TRBJ2-7	TRBD1	TGTGCCAGCAGTACACCGGGACAGATGGCCTACGAGCAGTACTTC	CASSTPGQMAYEQYF
TRBV19	.	TRBJ1-5	.	TGTGCCAGTAGTATCCGACAGGTCAATCAGCCCCAGCATTTT	CASSIRQVNQPQHF
TRBV15	.	TRBJ1-2	TRBD1	TGTGCCACCAGCAGACGGGACAGGGGGCTAAGCTATGGCTACACCTTC	CATSRRDRGLSYGYTF
TRBV7-8	.	TRBJ2-1	.	TGTGCCAGCAGCCTAGTCGGGAGAGGGACCAATGAGCAGTTCTTC	CASSLVGRGTNEQFF
TRBV5-5	.	TRBJ2-5	.	TGTGCCAGCAGCTTGGGACAGAGCCAAGAGACCCAGTACTTC	CASSLGQSQETQYF
TRBV5-8	.	TRBJ2-1	TRBD2	TGTGCCAGCAGCCGGGCTCTAGCGGGCCGGAGGAACTACAATGAGCAGTTCTTC	CASSRALAGRRNYNEQFF
TRBV7-6	.	TRBJ2-1	TRBD2	TGTGCCAGCAGCCAATCTAGCGGGGGGGCGGGAAATGAGCAGTTCTTC	CASSQSSGGAGNEQFF
TRBV4-3	few	TRBJ2-7	.	TGCGCCAGCAGCCGGGACTGGGGCTACGAGCAGTACTTC	CASSRDWGYEQYF
TRBV10-3	.	TRBJ2-2	.	TGTGCCATCAGTGGGTCTAGCATCACAAACACCGGGGAGCTGTTTTTT	CAISGSSITNTGELFF
TRBV27	.	TRBJ1-3	TRBD1	TGTGCCAGCAGCAATCTCAGGGGGCGCGGGGGAAACACCATATATTTT	CASSNLRGRGGNTIYF
TRBV15	.	TRBJ2-1	TRBD2	TGTGCCACCGCATTGACGGGGGGGATCAATGAGCAGTTCTTC	CATALTGGINEQFF
TRBV19	.	TRBJ1-1	.	TGTGCCAGTAGTAGGGACCTCGGGACACCGAACACTGAAGCTTTCTTT	CASSRDLGTPNTEAFF
TRBV10-3	.	TRBJ2-1	.	TGTGCCAGCTCTGGCGGGACCACCTACAATGAGCAGTTCTTC	CASSGGTTYNEQFF
TRBV12-3/TRBV12-4	.	TRBJ2-3	.	TGTGCCAGCTCCTGGTCGGGAGATACGCAGTATTTT	CASSWSGDTQYF
TRBV28	.	TRBJ2-1	TRBD2	TGTGCCAGCACCAGCCCTAGCGGGAGGGGCAATGAGCAGTTCTTC	CASTSPSGRGNEQFF
TRBV10-3	.	TRBJ2-3	.	TGTGCCATCAGTGACGTCGGACAGATCACAGATACGCAGTATTTT	CAISDVGQITDTQYF
TRBV28	few	TRBJ2-7	TRBD1	TGTGCCAGCAGTTCAGGGGGCCCCTACGAGCAGTACTTC	CASSSGGPYEQYF
TRBV3-1/TRBV3-2	.	TRBJ1-6	.	TGTGCCAGCAGCCAAGGAGGGTTGGACAGATCCGGGTTTAATTCACCCCTCCACTTT	CASSQGGLDRSGFNSPLHF
TRBV2	.	TRBJ2-2	.	TGTGCCAGCAGTGGTGGTGGACAGCTGAACACCGGGGAGCTGTTTTTT	CASSGGGQLNTGELFF
TRBV18	once	TRBJ1-2	TRBD1	TGTGCCAGCTCACCAGCAGGACAGGGACGCTATGGCTACACCTTC	CASSPAGQGRYGYTF
TRBV7-8	.	TRBJ1-4	.	TGTGCCAGCAGCCAACAGCACAATGAAAAACTGTTTTTT	CASSQQHNEKLFF
TRBV19	.	TRBJ1-5	.	TGTGCCAGTACAGGTAATCAGCCCCAGCATTTT	CASTGNQPQHF
TRBV24-1	.	TRBJ2-7	TRBD2	TGTGCCACCAGTGATTTCCGCGGGAGGGACTACGAGCAGTACTTC	CATSDFRGRDYEQYF
TRBV5-1	.	TRBJ2-1	.	TGCGCCAGCAGCTTAACAGGGAGCTCCTACAATGAGCAGTTCTTC	CASSLTGSSYNEQFF
TRBV6-2/TRBV6-3	.	TRBJ1-2	TRBD1	TGTGCCAGCAGTTACTCCGGGGACAGCCCTAACTATGGCTACACCTTC	CASSYSGDSPNYGYTF
TRBV7-2	.	TRBJ1-2	.	TGTGCCAGCAGCTTGGGCGTCATCGGCTACGGCTACACCTTC	CASSLGVIGYGYTF
TRBV5-1	once	TRBJ2-5	TRBD1	TGCGCCAGCAGCTTGGCGGGTACAGGGGGGGAGACCCAGTACTTC	CASSLAGTGGETQYF
TRBV11-2	.	TRBJ1-4	.	TGTGCCAGCAGCTTATCGATAGCTGAAAAACTGTTTTTT	CASSLSIAEKLFF
TRBV5-6	.	TRBJ2-7	TRBD2	TGTGCCAGCAGCCTCACGGGGGCTAGCGGGATCTACGAGCAGTACTTC	CASSLTGASGIYEQYF
TRBV5-1	.	TRBJ2-2	.	TGCGCCAGCAGCCCTGGACACTCCAGCGGGGAGCTGTTTTTT	CASSPGHSSGELFF
TRBV9	.	TRBJ1-1	.	TGTGCCAGCAGCCCAGGGTGGGGGGTGGCTGAAGCTTTCTTT	CASSPGWGVAEAFF
TRBV19	.	TRBJ2-7	.	TGTGCCAGTACCCCGACCCCGGCGGCGGGAGAGCAGTACTTC	CASTPTPAAGEQYF
TRBV14	.	TRBJ1-2	TRBD1	TGTGCCAGCAGCCATACACCCGACAGGGGGTTGGTTAAGGACACCTTC	CASSHTPDRGLVKDTF
TRBV9	.	TRBJ2-3	.	TGTGCCAGCAGCGACGAGCGGGCAAGCACAGATACGCAGTATTTT	CASSDERASTDTQYF